This T cell receptor beta chain was captured in a study of blood T cells in healthy people across ages (dated by TCRdb to between 2014 and 2017). With respect to the entire study: Template switching captured roughly one uniquely barcoded TCR beta cDNA molecule per two T cells in model experiments. To track age-related changes in TCR beta repertoire diversity, the study relied on deep sequencing normalized with unique cDNA molecular identifiers. Donors were grouped into four age groups: young (average roughly 15 years), middle-aged (39), aged (over 55) and long-lived (about 82). To avoid experimental bias, donors of different ages were spread randomly across the sequencing lanes. The study analyzed two additional independent replicas of 1 million unique cDNA reads from the same blood draw for two donors, one aged 18 to 29 and one aged 80 or older.

To prepare the library, 5' RACE was applied. Sequencing relied on an Illumina HiSeq 2500. The second PCR ran for about 7 to 11 cycles and used a J-beta primer mix along with a sample-barcoded 5' primer. Each TCR beta cDNA molecule received a unique molecular identifier from a template-switch 5' adaptor carrying 12 random nucleotides. Each sample yielded at least 2.5 million CDR3-containing paired-end reads. First-strand cDNA synthesis was performed from all RNA using the Mint cDNA synthesis kit, with priming by a TRBC-specific oligonucleotide. Following uracil-DNA glycosylase treatment, all cDNA underwent a first 18-cycle PCR with the universal primers M1SS and BC2_uni_R. The paper's data handling went like this. Each sample was normalized by randomly selecting 1 million high-quality reads, each carrying a distinct molecular identifier. Instead of being binned into consensus sequences, reads that shared molecular identifiers were thrown out. MiTCR, set to a Q25 quality threshold and the strictest error-elimination algorithm, was used for CDR3 identification, clonotype clustering and error correction. A nonparametric unseen species model with Euler transformation was used to estimate a lower bound on total TCR beta diversity. TCRdb cleaned the public reads at Q25 with fastp, built clones with MiXCR and kept in-frame beta chains. Each CDR3 protein gets just one entry, which takes the most common genes and DNA from the rows behind it. Here the V and J calls rest on TCRdb's processing, not on the authors' analysis. Within this sample are about 1.8 million distinct CDR3 sequences, with about 50% of them counted one time only. The ten top clones hold less than 2.5% of the sample.

From the cysteine up to the phenylalanine, the CDR3 has a length of 18 residues. Just the 54-base CDR3 DNA is kept, in frame starting at base 1. The germline V gene sets CDR1 to SGHVS and CDR2 to FQNEAQ. Deletion took 5 bases off V and 0 bases off J, with a span of 20 bases between the germline ends. The donors were a few dozen Caucasian individuals from Russia, aged roughly 6 to 100 years, who were systemically healthy. Each donor gave about 10 milliliters of peripheral blood, drawn into EDTA-treated Vacutainer tubes. Ficoll-Paque density-gradient centrifugation was used to isolate PBMCs, with at least 6.5 million obtained per sample. Trizol reagent was used to extract total RNA from PBMCs, with at least 6 micrograms per sample. Naive CD45RAhigh/CD27high T cell percentages were measured by flow cytometry on a PBMC aliquot from every donor. The paper's findings and limits, for the study overall: Compared with the aged group, the long-lived group had more naive CD4+ T cells, fewer expanded clones and increased TCR diversity, a pattern suggesting age selection. Conclusive comparison of naive and antigen-experienced compartments was prevented by the profiling of bulk unsorted PBMCs. Because the CMV infection status of the donors was unknown, age-related changes in expanded clonotypes may potentially have been confounded. Total diversity estimates from one million sequenced T cells were considered lower bounds and underestimates. As age increased, observed TCR beta diversity per million T cells dropped in a roughly linear way, and a significant reduction was already evident by age around 41. The percentage of naive T cells measured by flow cytometry correlated strongly with observed TCR beta diversity.

For this clonotype: Its antigen remains unidentified. The input lacks base qualities; no much larger clone sits a single base away.

Sample: blood. The sequence was obtained from a woman aged 40 to 49 in good health. Rearrangement joined TRBV7-8 to TRBJ2-1, and possibly TRBD2, on 7 matching bases. The DNA sequence follows: TGTGCCAGCAGCCGCCGTCCACGGGGGGCCAGCTCCTACAATGAGCAGTTCTTC. The translation is CASSRRPRGASSYNEQFF.